One sample yielded the 7 T cell receptor beta chains listed below, sequenced in a study of blood T cell repertoires in COVID-19 (dated by TCRdb to 2020 to 2021). Library method: the immunoSEQ multiplex PCR assay. Held by TCRdb, this immuneACCESS table contains in-frame sequences only and omits some clones. Under half of the omission traces to an unresolved V gene where checked; the cause of the rest is unknown. The sample table records approximately 260,000 clones; around 82% of these occur just once. More than 4.5% of the sample lies in the top ten. Sequenced material: peripheral blood. The receptors originated from a woman of 80 years or more with active or convalescent COVID-19.

This chain uses TRBV3-1 (or the pseudogene TRBV3-2) with TRBJ1-1, with 7 positions matching TRBD1. V lost 3 bases, J lost 1 base, and 2 bases stayed unmatched. Germline V gene data show CDR1 as LGHDT and CDR2 as YNNKEL (reference sequence). The CDR3 runs to 14 residues. CDR3 amino acids: CASSHRDRNTEAFF. The CDR3 region has the DNA TGTGCCAGCAGCCACCGGGACAGGAACACTGAAGCTTTCTTT.

A few counts support this clone. The rearrangement joins TRBV19 to TRBJ2-7, with a weak D call TRBD1 (6 bases). The CDR3 is made up of 13 amino acids. Trimming pared 4 bases from V and 2 bases from J, leaving 9 bases between. From germline, CDR1 is LNHDA and CDR2 SQIVND (reference sequence). The CDR3 DNA reads TGTGCCAGTAGTACCGACAGGACCTACGAGCAGTACTTC. Its translation is CASSTDRTYEQYF.

In its sample, this clone was seen a few times. The DNA for the CDR3 is TGTGCCAGCAGCCTATCGAATTCACCCCTCCACTTT. Its translation: CASSLSNSPLHF. The chain uses TRBV4-2 and TRBJ1-6; D is ambiguous. Deletions cut 4 bases from V and 7 bases from J, with 5 bases between. The germline CDR1 and CDR2 sequences are LGHNA and YNFKEQ. The CDR3 covers 12 residues.

V gene TRBV2 combines with J gene TRBJ1-5; D is perhaps TRBD1 (5 bases). V was shortened by 6 bases and J by 5 bases, with 14 bases between the two germline ends. There are 14 residues in the CDR3. Germline values: CDR1 SNHLY, CDR2 FYNNEI. CDR3 DNA: TGTGCCAGCAGGTGGGGGGGTGGGGATCAGCCCCAGCATTTT. Translation gives CASRWGGGDQPQHF.

The CDR3 sequence is CAWSAWMAGNRYEQYF. The CDR3 DNA reads as TGTGCCTGGAGTGCTTGGATGGCAGGGAACAGATACGAGCAGTACTTC. The J gene is TRBJ2-7, the V gene TRBV30, with a tentative D call TRBD1 (5 bases). V lost 1 base and J 4 bases, leaving 20 bases between the germline ends. Germline V gene lookup returns CDR1 GTSNPN and CDR2 SVGIG (reference sequence). The CDR3 has 16 residues.

This clone has just a few counts. The chain has TRBV24-1 and TRBJ2-6; the match to TRBD1 covers 10 bases. Germline CDR1 KGHDR, CDR2 SFDVKD. This CDR3 comprises 16 residues. V lost 9 bases, J lost 1 base, and 5 bases stayed unmatched. CDR3 protein: CATGDRGGSGANVLTF. CDR3 coding DNA: TGTGCCACCGGGGACAGGGGCGGATCTGGGGCCAACGTCCTGACTTTC.

Turning to this clone: A junction end diverges from the germline sequence, so it may reflect a read error. The J gene is TRBJ2-1, the V gene TRBV7-9; 12 bases map to TRBD2. Germline values: CDR1 SEHNR, CDR2 FQNEAQ (reference sequence). The CDR3 runs 15 residues. CDR3 in DNA: TGTGCCAGCAGCCTAGCGGGGGGGCCCTACAATGAGCAGTTCTTC. Protein product: CASSLAGGPYNEQFF.